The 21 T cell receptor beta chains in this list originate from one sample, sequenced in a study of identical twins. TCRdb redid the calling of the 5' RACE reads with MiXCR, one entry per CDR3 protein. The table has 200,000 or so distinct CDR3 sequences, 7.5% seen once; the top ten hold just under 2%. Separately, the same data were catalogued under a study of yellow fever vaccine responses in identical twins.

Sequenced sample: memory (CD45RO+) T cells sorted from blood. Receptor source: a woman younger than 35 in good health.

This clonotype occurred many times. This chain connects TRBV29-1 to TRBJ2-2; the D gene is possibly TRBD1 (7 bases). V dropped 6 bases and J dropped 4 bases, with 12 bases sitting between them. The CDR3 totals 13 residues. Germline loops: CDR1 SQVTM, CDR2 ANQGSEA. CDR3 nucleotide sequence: TGCAGCGTAAGACAGGGAGGCACCGGGGAGCTGTTTTTT. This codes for CSVRQGGTGELFF.

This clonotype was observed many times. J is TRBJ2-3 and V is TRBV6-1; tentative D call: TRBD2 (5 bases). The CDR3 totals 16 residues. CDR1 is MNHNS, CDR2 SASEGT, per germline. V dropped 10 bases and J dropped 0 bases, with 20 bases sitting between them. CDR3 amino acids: CATSPSFTASTDTQYF. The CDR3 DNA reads TGTGCCACCTCACCTAGCTTTACCGCTAGCACAGATACGCAGTATTTT.

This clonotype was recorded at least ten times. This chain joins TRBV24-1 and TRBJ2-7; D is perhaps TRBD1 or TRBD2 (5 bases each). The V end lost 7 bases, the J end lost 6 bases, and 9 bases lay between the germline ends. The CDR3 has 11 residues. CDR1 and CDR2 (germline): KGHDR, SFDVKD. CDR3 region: CATRRGSEQYF. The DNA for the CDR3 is TGTGCCACCAGGAGGGGCAGCGAGCAGTACTTC.

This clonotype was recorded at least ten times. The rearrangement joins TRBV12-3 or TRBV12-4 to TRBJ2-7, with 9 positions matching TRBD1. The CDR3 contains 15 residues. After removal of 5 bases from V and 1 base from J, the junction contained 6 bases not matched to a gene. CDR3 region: CASSPGTGSSYEQYF. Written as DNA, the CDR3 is TGTGCCAGCAGTCCCGGGACAGGGTCGTCCTACGAGCAGTACTTC.

Here the CDR3 reads CSAKNPGQGPYEQYF. The CDR3 coding sequence is TGCAGTGCTAAAAATCCGGGACAGGGTCCCTACGAGCAGTACTTC. The chain uses TRBV20-1 and TRBJ2-7; 9 bases map to TRBD1. The CDR3 has 15 amino acids. Germline trimming cut 4 bases from V and 2 bases from J; bases unmatched to any gene: 9. The V gene's germline CDR1 is DFQATT and CDR2 SNEGSKA (reference sequence).

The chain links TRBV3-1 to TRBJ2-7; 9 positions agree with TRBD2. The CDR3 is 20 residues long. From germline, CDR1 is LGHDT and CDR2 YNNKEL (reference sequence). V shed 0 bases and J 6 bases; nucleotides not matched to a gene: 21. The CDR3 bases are TGTGCCAGCAGCCAAGAAATAAGCGGGAGGTCGCCCGGTGGACCGATCGAGCAGTACTTC. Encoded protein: CASSQEISGRSPGGPIEQYF.

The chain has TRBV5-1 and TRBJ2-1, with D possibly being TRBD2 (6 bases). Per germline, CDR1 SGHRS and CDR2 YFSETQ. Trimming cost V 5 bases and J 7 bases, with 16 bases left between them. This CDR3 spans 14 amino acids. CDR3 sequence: CASRANRGGNEQFF. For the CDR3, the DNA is TGCGCCAGCAGAGCAAACCGTGGAGGGAATGAGCAGTTCTTC.

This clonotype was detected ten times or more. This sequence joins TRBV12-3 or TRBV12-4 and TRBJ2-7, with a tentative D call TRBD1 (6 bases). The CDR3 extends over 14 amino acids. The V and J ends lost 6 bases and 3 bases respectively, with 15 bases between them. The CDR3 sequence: CASSTGQIDYEQYF. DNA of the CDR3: TGTGCCAGCAGCACCGGACAGATTGACTACGAGCAGTACTTC.

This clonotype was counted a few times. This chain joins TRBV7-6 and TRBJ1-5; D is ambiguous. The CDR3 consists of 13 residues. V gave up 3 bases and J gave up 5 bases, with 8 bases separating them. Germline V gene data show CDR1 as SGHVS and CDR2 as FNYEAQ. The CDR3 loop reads CASSLGLDQPQHF. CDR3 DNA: TGTGCCAGCAGCTTGGGGTTGGATCAGCCCCAGCATTTT.

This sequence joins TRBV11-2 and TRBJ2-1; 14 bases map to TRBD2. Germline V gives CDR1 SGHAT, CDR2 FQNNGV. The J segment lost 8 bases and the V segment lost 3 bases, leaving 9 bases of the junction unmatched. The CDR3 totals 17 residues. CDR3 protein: CASSFRLAGGLPYEQFF. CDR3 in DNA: TGTGCCAGCAGCTTTAGACTAGCGGGGGGGCTGCCGTATGAGCAGTTCTTC.

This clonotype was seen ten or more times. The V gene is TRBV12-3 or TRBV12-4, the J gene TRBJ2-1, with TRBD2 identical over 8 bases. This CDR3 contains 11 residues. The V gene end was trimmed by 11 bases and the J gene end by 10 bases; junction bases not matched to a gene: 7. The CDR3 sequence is CAVGTSREQFF. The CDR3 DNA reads TGTGCCGTTGGGACTAGTCGGGAGCAGTTCTTC.

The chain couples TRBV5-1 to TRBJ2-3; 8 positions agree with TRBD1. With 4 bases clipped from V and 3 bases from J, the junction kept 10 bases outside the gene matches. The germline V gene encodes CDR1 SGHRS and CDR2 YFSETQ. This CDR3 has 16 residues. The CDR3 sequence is CASSLRTGIGTDTQYF. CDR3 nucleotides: TGCGCCAGCAGCCTAAGGACAGGGATCGGGACAGATACGCAGTATTTT. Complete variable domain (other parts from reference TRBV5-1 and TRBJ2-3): KAGVTQTPRYLIKTRGQQVTLSCSPISGHRSVSWYQQTPGQGLQFLFEYFSETQRNKGNFPGRFSGRQFSNSRSEMNVSTLELGDSALYLCASSLRTGIGTDTQYFGPGTRLTVL.

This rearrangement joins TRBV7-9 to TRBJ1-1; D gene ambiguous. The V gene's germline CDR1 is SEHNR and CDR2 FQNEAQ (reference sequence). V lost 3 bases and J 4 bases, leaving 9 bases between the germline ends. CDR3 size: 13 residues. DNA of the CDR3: TGTGCCAGCAGCTTGGCGGTGGGCACTGAAGCTTTCTTT. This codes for CASSLAVGTEAFF.

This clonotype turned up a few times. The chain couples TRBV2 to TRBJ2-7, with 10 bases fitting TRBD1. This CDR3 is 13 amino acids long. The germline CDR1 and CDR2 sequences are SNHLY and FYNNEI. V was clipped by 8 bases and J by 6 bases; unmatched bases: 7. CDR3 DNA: TGTGCCAGCGGTCGGGACAGGGGTTCCGAGCAGTACTTC. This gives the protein CASGRDRGSEQYF. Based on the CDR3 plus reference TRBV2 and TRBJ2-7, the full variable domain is EPEVTQTPSHQVTQMGQEVILRCVPISNHLYFYWYRQILGQKVEFLVSFYNNEISEKSEIFDDQFSVERPDGSNFTLKIRSTKLEDSAMYFCASGRDRGSEQYFGPGTRLTVT.

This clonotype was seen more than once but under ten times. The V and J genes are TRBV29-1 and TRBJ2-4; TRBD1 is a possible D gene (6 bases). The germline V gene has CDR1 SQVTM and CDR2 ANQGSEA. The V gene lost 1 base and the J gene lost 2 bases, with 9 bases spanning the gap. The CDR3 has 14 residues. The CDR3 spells CSVEGTETKNIQYF. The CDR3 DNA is TGCAGCGTTGAAGGGACAGAGACCAAAAACATTCAGTACTTC.

CDR3 nucleotide sequence: TGTGCCAGCAGTACCCTCGCGGACAGCCGACAAGAGACCCAGTACTTC. Translated: CASSTLADSRQETQYF. The J gene is TRBJ2-5, the V gene TRBV28; maybe TRBD1 (6 bases). Trimming stripped 5 bases from V and 2 bases from J, with 18 bases between. The CDR3 is made up of 16 amino acids. In germline, CDR1 is MDHEN, CDR2 SYDVKM.

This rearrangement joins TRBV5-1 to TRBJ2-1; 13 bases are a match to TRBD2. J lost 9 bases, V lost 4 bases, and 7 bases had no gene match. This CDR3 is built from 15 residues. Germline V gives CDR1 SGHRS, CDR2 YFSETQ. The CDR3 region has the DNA TGCGCCAGCAGCCCAGGACTAGCGGGAGTGCCTGAGCAGTTCTTC. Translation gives CASSPGLAGVPEQFF.

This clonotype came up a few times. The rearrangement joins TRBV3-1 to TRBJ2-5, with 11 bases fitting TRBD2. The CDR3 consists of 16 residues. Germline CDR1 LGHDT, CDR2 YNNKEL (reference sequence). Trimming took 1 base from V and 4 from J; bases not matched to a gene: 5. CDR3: CASSQVGTSGRETQYF. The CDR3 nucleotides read TGTGCCAGCAGCCAAGTCGGGACTAGCGGCCGAGAGACCCAGTACTTC.

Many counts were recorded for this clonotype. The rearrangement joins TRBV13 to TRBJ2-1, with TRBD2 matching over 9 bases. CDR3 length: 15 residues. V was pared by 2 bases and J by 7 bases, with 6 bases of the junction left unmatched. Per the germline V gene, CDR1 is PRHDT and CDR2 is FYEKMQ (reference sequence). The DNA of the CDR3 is TGTGCCAGCAGCTTAATGGGACTAGCCAGGAATGAGCAGTTCTTC. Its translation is CASSLMGLARNEQFF.

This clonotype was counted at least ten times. CDR3 in DNA: TGCAGTGCATACCGGGACAGGTCCTACGAGCAGTACTTC. It yields the protein CSAYRDRSYEQYF. The genes are TRBV20-1 and TRBJ2-7, with 8 nucleotides matching TRBD1. The CDR3 extends over 13 amino acids. Germline V gene data show CDR1 as DFQATT and CDR2 as SNEGSKA (reference sequence). The junction had 5 bases not matched to a gene; V was cut back by 6 bases and J by 1 base.

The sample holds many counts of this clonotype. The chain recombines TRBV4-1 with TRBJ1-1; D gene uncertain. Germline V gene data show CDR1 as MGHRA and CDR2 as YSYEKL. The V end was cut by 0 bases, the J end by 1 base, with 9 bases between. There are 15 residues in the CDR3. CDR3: CASSQDRPGNTEAFF. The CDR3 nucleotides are TGCGCCAGCAGCCAAGATAGACCGGGGAACACTGAAGCTTTCTTT.